The 5 T cell receptor beta chains below all came from one sample that was sequenced in a study of OX40 agonist ivuxolimab in advanced cancers. The repertoire was sequenced with immunoSEQ multiplex PCR; TCRdb's copy has only in-frame clones and lacks some. The data contain more than 55,000 clones, around 90% of them singletons. The sequencing here drew on CD4+ or CD8+ T cells sorted from blood, taken in a trial of the OX40 agonist ivuxolimab. The receptor source for this set is an adult with an advanced solid tumor such as melanoma, head and neck, liver or kidney cancer.

V gene TRBV2 combines with J gene TRBJ1-4, with D maybe TRBD1 (5 bases). Germline CDR1 is SNHLY and CDR2 is FYNNEI. Trimming took 2 bases from V and 4 from J, leaving 8 bases between them. There are 14 residues in the CDR3. CDR3 region: CASSEQGYNEKLFF. The CDR3 DNA reads TGTGCCAGCAGTGAACAGGGCTATAATGAAAAACTGTTTTTT.

V and J are TRBV12-5 and TRBJ2-7; D is possibly TRBD1 (6 bases). There are 16 residues in the CDR3. Germline-derived CDR1 and CDR2 are LGHNT and FRNRAP. Trimming cost V 6 bases and J 4 bases, with 22 bases left between them. The chain's CDR3 is CASGPPGRDKRYEQYF. The CDR3 DNA is TGTGCTAGTGGACCCCCCGGACGGGACAAACGATACGAGCAGTACTTC.

This chain uses TRBV5-5 with TRBJ1-5, with no clear D. V lost 3 bases to trimming and J lost 6 bases, with 16 bases between them. The length of the CDR3 is 15 residues. CDR1 and CDR2 from the germline V gene are SGHKS and YYEKEE (reference sequence). CDR3 sequence (DNA): TGTGCCAGCAGCTCTGAGGTAGCAATCTCTCAGCCCCAGCATTTT. The encoded protein is CASSSEVAISQPQHF.

The rearrangement uses TRBV7-2 and TRBJ2-3, with D hard to call. Germline-derived CDR1 and CDR2 are SGHTA and FQGNSA. V lost 1 base, J lost 7 bases, and 15 bases lay in between. The CDR3 has 15 amino acids. DNA for the CDR3: TGTGCCAGCAGCTTAGGAAGGGAAATCGCAAATACGCAGTATTTT. This translates into CASSLGREIANTQYF.

This chain uses TRBV11-2 with TRBJ1-1; TRBD1 is a possible D gene (6 bases). V shed 1 base and J shed 11 bases, with 23 bases lying between them. The CDR3 consists of 16 residues. Germline CDR1 SGHAT, CDR2 FQNNGV. The CDR3 sequence is CASSLAALGGLTRAFF. CDR3 nucleotide sequence: TGTGCCAGCAGCTTAGCTGCATTGGGGGGGCTAACGCGGGCTTTCTTT.